The 10 T cell receptor beta chains below come from one sample, sequenced in a study of human T cells and chemical hapten exposure. As to time point: patch test 1, 2 weeks after DPC sensitization. Specified treatment: therapeutic diphenylcyclopropenone sensitization with weekly scalp DPC. MiXCR was run by TCRdb on the RACE reads, yielding one entry per CDR3 protein. This table holds approximately 80,000 distinct CDR3 sequences, roughly 10% found once. The sequenced sample was whole blood, obtained in connection with sensitization to the hapten diphenylcyclopropenone (DPC). Receptor source: a woman in her forties or fifties with alopecia areata. Some clones in this sample may be carry-over from other donors' samples.

This clonotype has only a few counts. The chain is built from TRBV6-2 or TRBV6-3 and TRBJ1-2; 8 bases agree with TRBD1. V lost 6 bases and J lost 2; bases outside the gene matches: 11. Germline V gene lookup returns CDR1 MNHEY and CDR2 SVGEGT. The CDR3 extends over 16 amino acids. The CDR3: CASRQLPGQENYGYTF. CDR3 DNA: TGTGCCAGCAGACAACTTCCGGGACAGGAAAACTATGGCTACACCTTC.

This chain connects TRBV2 to TRBJ2-3; 8 nucleotides match TRBD1. The germline V gene has CDR1 SNHLY and CDR2 FYNNEI. The junction had 12 bases not matched to a gene; V was cut back by 7 bases and J by 3 bases. The CDR3 loop spans 16 amino acids. DNA for the CDR3: TGTGCCAGCACCGGACAGGGTGGGTTTCGGACAGATACGCAGTATTTT. Translating gives CASTGQGGFRTDTQYF.

V and J are TRBV11-2 and TRBJ2-5; 7 positions match TRBD1. Trimming cost V 5 bases and J 3 bases; bases outside gene matches: 6. CDR3 length: 14 amino acids. Germline V gives CDR1 SGHAT, CDR2 FQNNGV. As DNA, the CDR3 is TGTGCCAGCAGCCCAACAGGGGCCAAAGAGACCCAGTACTTC. It encodes CASSPTGAKETQYF.

This clonotype showed up just a few times. The rearrangement links TRBV5-1 to TRBJ1-4, with 7 positions matching TRBD1. CDR3 size: 14 residues. V gave up 2 bases and J gave up 6 bases; unmatched junction bases: 4. Looked up from germline, CDR1 is SGHRS and CDR2 is YFSETQ. The CDR3 loop reads CASSFGQGDEKLFF. CDR3 DNA: TGCGCCAGCAGCTTTGGTCAGGGGGATGAAAAACTGTTTTTT.

This clonotype was counted ten times or more. CDR3 coding DNA: TGTGCCAGCAGTTTAGGGGGAACAGCCCAACAAGAGACCCAGTACTTC. Amino acids: CASSLGGTAQQETQYF. The rearrangement uses TRBV12-3 or TRBV12-4 and TRBJ2-5; no clear D gene. Trimming took off 1 base at V and 2 bases at J, with 14 bases between the two ends. The CDR3 length is 16 residues.

The CDR3 loop reads CASTGGRTGELFF. CDR3 coding DNA: TGTGCCAGCACGGGCGGGAGAACCGGGGAGCTGTTTTTT. V and J are TRBV2 and TRBJ2-2, with 7 nucleotides matching TRBD2. CDR1 SNHLY and CDR2 FYNNEI come from the germline V gene. This CDR3 comprises 13 residues. V shed 7 bases and J 5 bases; nucleotides not matched to a gene: 4.

The gene calls are TRBV28 and TRBJ2-2; D remains unclear. The CDR3 loop spans 13 amino acids. Trimming cost V 5 bases and J 2 bases, with 6 bases left between them. CDR1 and CDR2 from the germline V gene are MDHEN and SYDVKM. The CDR3 region has the DNA TGTGCCAGCAGTGCCAAAAACACCGGGGAGCTGTTTTTT. Its protein is CASSAKNTGELFF.

This chain links TRBV20-1 with TRBJ2-3; the D gene is possibly TRBD2 (5 bases). Germline CDR1 is DFQATT and CDR2 is SNEGSKA (reference sequence). CDR3 length: 14 amino acids. The V end was cut by 5 bases, the J end by 5 bases, with 17 bases between. The CDR3 protein is CSAFQSRAIDTQYF. The CDR3 region has the DNA TGCAGTGCTTTTCAGTCGAGGGCCATAGATACGCAGTATTTT.

This chain links TRBV19 with TRBJ1-6; unclear D gene. Trimming removed 3 bases at V and 9 bases at J, with 15 bases between. The CDR3 loop spans 15 amino acids. CDR1 and CDR2 (germline): LNHDA, SQIVND (reference sequence). The CDR3 loop reads CASSIVVPEGSPLHF. CDR3 sequence (DNA): TGTGCCAGTAGTATCGTAGTCCCAGAGGGTTCACCCCTCCACTTT. Variable domain in full (rest from reference TRBV19 and TRBJ1-6): DGGITQSPKYLFRKEGQNVTLSCEQNLNHDAMYWYRQDPGQGLRLIYYSQIVNDFQKGDIAEGYSVSREKKESFPLTVTSAQKNPTAFYLCASSIVVPEGSPLHFGNGTRLTVT.

The sample holds a few counts of this clonotype. The chain has TRBV29-1 and TRBJ2-2; tentatively, D is TRBD1 (6 bases). Trimming removed 8 bases from V and 2 bases from J, with 9 bases in between. This CDR3 contains 12 residues. Germline V gene data show CDR1 as SQVTM and CDR2 as ANQGSEA. This chain's CDR3 is CSTGHNTGELFF. The CDR3 DNA sequence: TGCAGCACGGGACATAACACCGGGGAGCTGTTTTTT.